This T cell receptor (beta chain) came from a study of blood T cells in healthy people across ages (dated by TCRdb to the mid-2010s). Turning to the overall study: In model experiments, template switching captured roughly one uniquely barcoded TCR beta cDNA molecule for every two T cells. To avoid experimental bias, donors of different ages were spread randomly across the sequencing lanes. The donors were divided into four age groups: young (average about 16 years), middle-aged (approximately 42), aged (approximately 59) and long-lived (around 87). Using deep sequencing normalized with unique cDNA molecular identifiers, the study measured how TCR beta repertoire diversity changes with age. Two additional independent replicas of 1 million unique cDNA reads from the same blood draw were analyzed for two donors (one aged 18 to 30 and one aged 80 or older).

The donors were about 40 Caucasian individuals from Russia, aged roughly 6 to 100 years, who were systemically healthy. Ten milliliters of peripheral blood were drawn from each donor into EDTA-treated Vacutainer tubes. Ficoll-Paque density-gradient centrifugation was used to isolate PBMCs, with at least 7 million obtained per sample. Total RNA, at least 5 micrograms per sample, was extracted from PBMCs with Trizol reagent. The percentages of naive CD45RAhigh/CD27high T cells were determined by flow cytometry on a PBMC aliquot from every donor. The germline V gene specifies SQVTM as CDR1 and ANQGSEA as CDR2. The CDR3 runs 12 amino acids, cysteine and phenylalanine included. The only DNA kept is the CDR3, 36 bases in frame from the first base. The germline V end is reduced by 7 bases and the J end by 9 bases; junction bases left unmatched: 4. The library was generated by 5' RACE. TCRdb lists the instrument as Illumina HiSeq 2500. A second PCR of about 6 to 12 cycles was run with a J-beta primer mix and a sample-barcoded 5' primer. Each TCR beta cDNA molecule received a unique molecular identifier from a template-switch 5' adaptor carrying 12 random nucleotides. Each sample yielded at least 2.5 million CDR3-containing paired-end reads. First-strand cDNA synthesis was performed from all RNA using the Mint cDNA synthesis kit, with priming by a TRBC-specific oligonucleotide. After uracil-DNA glycosylase treatment, a first 18-cycle PCR used universal primers M1SS and BC2_uni_R on all cDNA. In the paper's pipeline: Normalization of each sample was performed by random selection of 1 million high-quality reads, each carrying a distinct molecular identifier. Reads with shared molecular identifiers were discarded instead of being binned into consensus sequences. MiTCR, set to a Q25 quality threshold and the strictest error-elimination algorithm, was used for CDR3 identification, clonotype clustering and error correction. A nonparametric unseen species model with Euler transformation was used to estimate lower-bound total TCR beta diversity. The public reads were run again by TCRdb, first through fastp at Q25 and then through MiXCR, and only productive beta chains were kept. CDR3 protein duplicates are merged, each entry listing the most common genes and DNA. In this record, the V and J calls reflect TCRdb's handling and not the investigators' own analysis. The sample table holds around 800,000 distinct CDR3 sequences, of which less than 80% were seen once. The ten largest clones represent around a quarter of the sample.

This clonotype was seen once. The antigen this receptor binds is unknown. Base qualities are not provided; no much larger clone lies one nucleotide away. Broad study findings and their caveats: Compared with the aged group, the long-lived group had more naive CD4+ T cells, fewer expanded clones and increased TCR diversity, suggesting age selection. Because profiling used bulk unsorted PBMCs, naive and antigen-experienced compartments could not be compared conclusively. As age increased, observed TCR beta diversity per million T cells dropped in a roughly linear way, and a significant reduction was already evident by age around 41. Estimates of total diversity from one million sequenced T cells were regarded as lower bounds and underestimates. Because the CMV infection status of the donors was unknown, age-related changes in expanded clonotypes may potentially have been confounded. The percentage of naive T cells measured by flow cytometry correlated strongly with observed TCR beta diversity.

The sequence joins TRBV29-1 to TRBJ2-1, with TRBD2 identical over 12 junction bases. Sequencing was carried out using blood. The TCR originated in a man aged 25 to 40 in good health. The CDR3: CSASGGAFEQFF. The DNA reads TGCAGCGCTAGCGGGGGGGCCTTTGAGCAGTTCTTC.